The 21 T cell receptor beta chains below all came from one sample that was sequenced in a study of T-cell memory formation after mild COVID-19. TCRdb recomputed calls from the 5' RACE reads with MiXCR, one row per CDR3 protein. The sample lists 470,000 or so distinct CDR3 sequences, around 19% occurring once. Material for sequencing was PBMCs or a T cell subset sorted from them (not recorded which). These receptors all come from an adult woman who had mild COVID-19 (a few samples of this study predate the infection). Cell type and time point are not known.

The rearrangement links TRBV30 to TRBJ2-7; D uncertain. Trimming took off 2 bases at V and 0 bases at J, with 5 bases between the two ends. The CDR3 loop spans 12 amino acids. From germline, CDR1 is GTSNPN and CDR2 SVGIG (reference sequence). The CDR3 sequence: CAWSSASYEQYF. For the CDR3, the DNA is TGTGCCTGGAGTTCAGCCTCCTACGAGCAGTACTTC.

The rearrangement joins TRBV6-2 or TRBV6-3 to TRBJ1-1, with 7 bases identical to TRBD1. In germline, CDR1 is MNHEY, CDR2 SVGEGT. The CDR3 spans 14 residues. V shed 6 bases and J 5 bases; nucleotides not matched to a gene: 9. CDR3: CASRSLTGRTEAFF. The CDR3 bases are TGTGCCAGCAGGTCCTTGACAGGGCGTACTGAAGCTTTCTTT.

This clonotype was seen ten or more times. The DNA of the CDR3 is TGTGCCAGCCAGCCAGACAGGGCAGCGTACGAGCAGTACTTC. It codes for CASQPDRAAYEQYF. V usage is TRBV12-3 or TRBV12-4 and J usage is TRBJ2-7, with TRBD1 matching over 7 bases. This CDR3 is 14 amino acids long. V lost 8 bases, J lost 4 bases, and 11 bases stayed unmatched.

The chain couples TRBV24-1 to TRBJ1-1, with D possibly matching TRBD1 (6 bases). V was shortened by 3 bases and J by 3 bases, with 13 bases between the two germline ends. Germline CDR1 reads KGHDR; CDR2 reads SFDVKD. The CDR3 is 15 amino acids. CDR3 in amino acids: CATSDEQGGHTEAFF. Here the CDR3 DNA reads TGTGCCACCAGTGATGAACAGGGAGGCCACACTGAAGCTTTCTTT.

The sample holds a few counts of this clonotype. The rearrangement uses TRBV4-2 and TRBJ1-1, with D uncertain. Looked up from germline, CDR1 is LGHNA and CDR2 is YNFKEQ. The CDR3 is 16 residues long. V gave up 0 bases and J gave up 0 bases, with 11 bases separating them. CDR3 DNA sequence: TGTGCCAGCAGCCAAGATAGAAGGGATATGAACACTGAAGCTTTCTTT. Amino acid sequence: CASSQDRRDMNTEAFF.

This chain links TRBV6-1 with TRBJ2-6, with TRBD1 identical over 9 bases. This CDR3 has 17 amino acids. V trimming: 6 bases; J trimming: 0 bases; junction bases outside the gene matches: 6. The V gene's germline CDR1 is MNHNS and CDR2 SASEGT. CDR3 region: CASRKTGGLSGANVLTF. The CDR3 nucleotides read TGTGCCAGCAGGAAGACAGGGGGTCTCTCTGGGGCCAACGTCCTGACTTTC.

The chain combines TRBV6-9 with TRBJ2-1; 9 nucleotides line up with TRBD2. The CDR3 is 16 amino acids. V lost 5 bases to trimming and J lost 7 bases; unmatched junction nucleotides: 12. The germline V gene encodes CDR1 MNHGY and CDR2 SVAAGI. CDR3 amino acids: CASSQPRGGNRNEQFF. The CDR3, as DNA: TGTGCCAGCAGTCAACCGCGGGGGGGTAATAGGAATGAGCAGTTCTTC.

This chain uses TRBV2 with TRBJ1-2; D is unresolved. Germline V gene data show CDR1 as SNHLY and CDR2 as FYNNEI. V was trimmed by 1 base and J by 12 bases, leaving 15 bases between them. The CDR3 covers 13 residues. DNA of the CDR3: TGTGCCAGCAGTGAAGGGGTGGGCAGCAAGAACACCTTC. Translated, it gives CASSEGVGSKNTF.

This clonotype appeared a few times. The chain links TRBV10-3 to TRBJ1-1, with TRBD1 matching 7 bases. From germline, CDR1 is ENHRY and CDR2 SYGVKD. V gave up 4 bases and J gave up 6 bases; unmatched junction bases: 8. This CDR3 spans 14 amino acids. CDR3 loop: CAISGPDRVPEAFF. The CDR3 coding sequence is TGTGCCATCAGTGGGCCAGACAGGGTTCCTGAAGCTTTCTTT.

This clonotype showed up just a few times. The chain employs TRBV6-5 and TRBJ2-1; TRBD2 is a possible D gene (7 bases). The CDR3 has 16 residues. Trimming left V 0 bases short and J 2 bases short, with 11 bases between. Looked up from germline, CDR1 is MNHEY and CDR2 is SVGAGI. The CDR3: CASSYSDGGPYNEQFF. The CDR3 DNA sequence: TGTGCCAGCAGTTACTCCGACGGGGGGCCCTACAATGAGCAGTTCTTC.

The chain couples TRBV18 to TRBJ2-7; TRBD1 aligns across 9 bases. Germline trimming cut 6 bases from V and 5 bases from J; bases unmatched to any gene: 8. Germline assignment: CDR1 KGHSH and CDR2 LQKENI. This CDR3 spans 14 amino acids. CDR3 sequence (DNA): TGTGCCAGCTCGAACCGGGGACAGGGCCACGAGCAGTACTTC. Residues: CASSNRGQGHEQYF.

This clonotype was found a few times. The chain combines TRBV10-3 with TRBJ1-5; 10 positions agree with TRBD1. Trimming took 3 bases from V and 3 from J; bases not matched to a gene: 5. Per germline, CDR1 ENHRY and CDR2 SYGVKD. The CDR3 is 16 residues long. CDR3 region: CAISEPDRGDNQPQHF. The CDR3 DNA reads as TGTGCCATCAGTGAACCGGACAGGGGGGACAATCAGCCCCAGCATTTT.

This rearrangement joins TRBV30 to TRBJ1-1; D uncertain. The CDR3 spans 13 residues. The germline gives CDR1 GTSNPN, CDR2 SVGIG (reference sequence). V lost 0 bases to trimming and J lost 3 bases, with 8 bases between them. CDR3 loop: CAWSVLFDTEAFF. The CDR3 DNA follows: TGTGCCTGGAGTGTATTATTCGACACTGAAGCTTTCTTT.

This clonotype was seen only a few times. V usage is TRBV20-1 and J usage is TRBJ2-2; 10 bases align to TRBD1. CDR1 DFQATT and CDR2 SNEGSKA come from the germline V gene (reference sequence). The J segment lost 4 bases and the V segment lost 2 bases, leaving 7 bases of the junction unmatched. This CDR3 spans 16 amino acids. For the CDR3, the DNA is TGCAGTGCTAGAAGTTGGGGACAGGGGAGCACCGGGGAGCTGTTTTTT. This encodes CSARSWGQGSTGELFF.

This sequence joins TRBV12-3 or TRBV12-4 and TRBJ2-1; the D is unclear. This CDR3 has 13 residues. The V end was cut by 3 bases, the J end by 8 bases, with 11 bases between. The CDR3 sequence: CASSFELRYEQFF. For the CDR3, the DNA is TGTGCCAGCAGTTTCGAGTTAAGGTATGAGCAGTTCTTC.

This clonotype was counted many times. The J gene is TRBJ1-2, the V gene TRBV5-6; the D is unclear. V was shortened by 2 bases and J by 7 bases, with 18 bases between the two germline ends. Germline V gene data show CDR1 as SGHDT and CDR2 as YYEEEE. The CDR3 is made up of 15 amino acids. Here the CDR3 DNA reads TGTGCCAGCAGCTTACGGCCGGGCCTAACGGGTGGCTACACCTTC. It codes for CASSLRPGLTGGYTF.

This clonotype was observed a few times. The genes are TRBV13 and TRBJ2-7; 11 bases agree with TRBD2. Germline V lookup: CDR1 PRHDT, CDR2 FYEKMQ (reference sequence). Unmatched junction bases numbered 9, after V lost 8 bases and J lost 0 bases. The CDR3 has 16 residues. Here the CDR3 reads CASSWTSGYHSYEQYF. The CDR3 coding sequence is TGTGCCAGCTCCTGGACTAGCGGGTATCACTCCTACGAGCAGTACTTC.

V usage is TRBV12-3 or TRBV12-4 and J usage is TRBJ1-2; 9 nucleotides line up with TRBD1. V was pared by 5 bases and J by 0 bases, with 4 bases of the junction left unmatched. The CDR3 loop spans 15 amino acids. The CDR3 nucleotides are TGTGCCAGCAGTATTGGACAGGGGACTAACTATGGCTACACCTTC. Its translation: CASSIGQGTNYGYTF.

There are a few counts of this clonotype. The CDR3 DNA reads as TGCAGTGCATTTCCGGGACTCCAAACCTACGAGCAGTACTTC. As protein: CSAFPGLQTYEQYF. The rearrangement links TRBV20-1 to TRBJ2-7; weak D call: TRBD2 (6 bases). The V end lost 6 bases, the J end lost 2 bases, and 17 bases lay between the germline ends. Germline V lookup: CDR1 DFQATT, CDR2 SNEGSKA (reference sequence). The CDR3 runs to 14 residues.

This clonotype appeared a few times. The chain recombines TRBV7-9 with TRBJ1-2; 10 bases are a match to TRBD1. V trimming: 5 bases; J trimming: 8 bases; junction bases outside the gene matches: 11. CDR3 size: 15 residues. Looked up from germline, CDR1 is SEHNR and CDR2 is FQNEAQ (reference sequence). DNA for the CDR3: TGTGCCAGCAGCCCCGCCGGGACAGGGGCGCGAGGCTACACCTTC. This encodes CASSPAGTGARGYTF. Variable domain in full (rest from reference TRBV7-9 and TRBJ1-2): DTGVSQNPRHKITKRGQNVTFRCDPISEHNRLYWYRQTLGQGPEFLTYFQNEAQLEKSRLLSDRFSAERPKGSFSTLEIQRTEQGDSAMYLCASSPAGTGARGYTFGSGTRLTVV.

The CDR3 sequence is CASSLRLTYEQYF. CDR3 coding DNA: TGCGCCAGCAGCTTACGATTGACATACGAGCAGTACTTC. The genes are TRBV5-1 and TRBJ2-7; D uncertain. The CDR3 sequence is 13 residues long. Germline values: CDR1 SGHRS, CDR2 YFSETQ. Trimming shortened V by 2 bases and J by 4 bases, and 10 bases separated the two germline ends.